Sequencing of this T cell receptor beta chain was carried out in a study of control samples from healthy donors and cancer patients. CDR1 is LGHNT, CDR2 FRNRAP, per germline. This CDR3 is built from 12 residues. Clones were sequenced by immunoSEQ multiplex PCR, and TCRdb holds only the in-frame ones, with some missing. The sample has roughly 150,000 clones, nearly 95% seen once. The source of this sequence is a man aged 45-65 years in good health. The specimen sequenced was blood. V gene TRBV12-5 combines with J gene TRBJ1-1; tentative D call: TRBD1 (5 bases). CDR3 in amino acids: CPPGQELPEAFF. The CDR3 DNA sequence: TGTCCTCCCGGACAAGAACTCCCTGAAGCTTTCTTT.